This T cell receptor beta chain emerged from a study of T-cell reconstitution after alpha-beta-depleted transplantation in children. About this clonotype: Its antigen is still unknown. Since a much larger clone is just one base distant, this may be a read error. Since no conserved phenylalanine or tryptophan closes the CDR3, a read error is the likely cause.

Germline loops: CDR1 ENHRY, CDR2 SYGVKD. Trimming shortened V by 6 bases and J by 6 bases, and 10 bases separated the two germline ends. This CDR3 is built from 12 residues. Regarding the study as a whole: It was reported that alpha-beta T cells came from several hundred expanded graft clones (about two months after transplant). T-cell numbers and diversity, one year after transplant, stemmed largely from T cells that were newly produced. After transplant, high TCRbeta diversity at day 60 in some patients arose from surviving recipient T cells and thymic progenitors.

It was with unique molecular identifiers that the TCRbeta library was prepared. TCRdb called the PCR reads again in MiXCR, with one record for every CDR3 protein. The sample holds over 450,000 distinct CDR3 sequences, roughly 10% seen once. The chain carries TRBV10-3 and TRBJ2-3; D is possibly TRBD2 (6 bases). The TCR originated in a child between 2 and 9 years old with inherited bone marrow failure, due to receive a stem cell transplant. This sample comprised PBMCs, obtained before TCRalphabeta/CD19-depleted stem cell transplant. The CDR3 loop is CAIRGGGDTQYL. The CDR3 region has the DNA TGTGCCATCAGGGGAGGTGGGGATACGCAGTATCTT.